The 9 T cell receptor beta chains reported below all come from one sample, sequenced in a study of long-term antiretroviral therapy in people with HIV. Version v3.0 of the immunoSEQ assay was performed at survey level. The repertoire was sequenced with immunoSEQ multiplex PCR; TCRdb's copy has only in-frame clones and lacks some. The sample has about 29,000 clones; over 80% are singletons. The sample in question was unsorted PBMCs, obtained 3.2 years before starting antiretroviral therapy. These receptors originate from a man aged 50 or older with HIV.

The rearrangement uses TRBV4-2 and TRBJ2-7; perhaps TRBD2 as D (7 bases). The CDR3 loop spans 15 amino acids. Germline V gene data show CDR1 as LGHNA and CDR2 as YNFKEQ. Between the trimmed V and J ends, which lost 1 base and 1 base, there was a span of 11 bases. CDR3 protein: CASSQAGGLSYEQYF. CDR3 bases: TGTGCCAGCAGCCAAGCCGGGGGGCTATCCTACGAGCAGTACTTC.

CDR3 residues: CASSRQGSGNTIYF. CDR3 coding DNA: TGTGCCAGCAGTCGACAGGGATCTGGAAACACCATATATTTT. The chain recombines TRBV7-9 with TRBJ1-3; 7 nucleotides align to TRBD1. Germline lookup yields CDR1 SEHNR and CDR2 FQNEAQ (reference sequence). CDR3 size: 14 residues. The V segment lost 6 bases and the J segment 1 base; nucleotides outside the gene matches: 3.

This clone was counted between two and nine times. The chain joins TRBV5-4 to TRBJ2-7, with 7 nucleotides matching TRBD2. The germline gives CDR1 SGHNT, CDR2 YYREEE (reference sequence). V lost 1 base, J lost 2 bases, and 6 bases stayed unmatched. This CDR3 spans 15 amino acids. The CDR3 bases are TGTGCCAGCAGCTTGTCGTTGGGAGGGGCCTACGAGCAGTACTTC. Encoded protein: CASSLSLGGAYEQYF.

This sequence joins TRBV10-3 and TRBJ2-1, with 7 positions matching TRBD2. V lost 9 bases to trimming and J lost 0 bases; unmatched junction nucleotides: 5. CDR3 length equals 14 residues. The V gene's germline CDR1 is ENHRY and CDR2 SYGVKD. The CDR3 coding sequence is TGTGCCATGGGGGAGGGGAGCTCCTACAATGAGCAGTTCTTC. It translates to CAMGEGSSYNEQFF.

The chain links TRBV5-1 to TRBJ1-3, with 8 positions matching TRBD1. This CDR3 region has 17 residues. The V gene's germline CDR1 is SGHRS and CDR2 YFSETQ. The ends lost 4 bases at V and 0 bases at J; junction bases unmatched: 9. The chain's CDR3 is CASSPIGQGNSGNTIYF. The DNA of the CDR3 is TGCGCCAGCAGCCCCATTGGACAGGGTAACTCTGGAAACACCATATATTTT. Based on the CDR3 plus reference TRBV5-1 and TRBJ1-3, the full variable domain is KAGVTQTPRYLIKTRGQQVTLSCSPISGHRSVSWYQQTPGQGLQFLFEYFSETQRNKGNFPGRFSGRQFSNSRSEMNVSTLELGDSALYLCASSPIGQGNSGNTIYFGEGSWLTVV.

V is TRBV7-8 and J is TRBJ1-2; tentatively, D is TRBD1 (5 bases). The V end lost 5 bases, the J end lost 2 bases, and 18 bases lay between the germline ends. Germline CDR1 reads SGHVS; CDR2 reads FQNEAQ. The CDR3 length is 16 residues. The CDR3 loop is CASSPWGGPRNYGYTF. CDR3 nucleotide sequence: TGTGCCAGCAGCCCTTGGGGGGGACCGAGGAACTATGGCTACACCTTC.

The V and J genes are TRBV5-6 and TRBJ2-1; 12 nucleotides line up with TRBD2. The CDR3 totals 18 residues. The germline gives CDR1 SGHDT, CDR2 YYEEEE. The ends lost 4 bases at V and 0 bases at J; junction bases unmatched: 8. The CDR3 DNA reads TGTGCCAGCAGCCCAGGACTAGCGGGGCAGAGCTCCTACAATGAGCAGTTCTTC. It codes for CASSPGLAGQSSYNEQFF.

This rearrangement joins TRBV7-9 to TRBJ2-7, with D unresolved. The CDR3 consists of 14 residues. CDR1 and CDR2 (germline): SEHNR, FQNEAQ (reference sequence). Trimming took 3 bases from V and 3 from J, leaving 12 bases between them. The CDR3 DNA is TGTGCCAGCAGCTTCAGTTACAATAGCTACGAGCAGTACTTC. Amino acids: CASSFSYNSYEQYF.

This clone was detected a few times. The V gene is TRBV6-6, the J gene TRBJ2-2, with D perhaps TRBD2 (5 bases). The CDR3 has 16 residues. Germline CDR1 is MNHNY and CDR2 is SVGAGI (reference sequence). Trimming took off 5 bases at V and 1 base at J, with 14 bases between the two ends. The CDR3 loop reads CASSNNQGGNTGELFF. Here the CDR3 DNA reads TGTGCCAGCAGTAATAACCAAGGAGGGAACACCGGGGAGCTGTTTTTT.